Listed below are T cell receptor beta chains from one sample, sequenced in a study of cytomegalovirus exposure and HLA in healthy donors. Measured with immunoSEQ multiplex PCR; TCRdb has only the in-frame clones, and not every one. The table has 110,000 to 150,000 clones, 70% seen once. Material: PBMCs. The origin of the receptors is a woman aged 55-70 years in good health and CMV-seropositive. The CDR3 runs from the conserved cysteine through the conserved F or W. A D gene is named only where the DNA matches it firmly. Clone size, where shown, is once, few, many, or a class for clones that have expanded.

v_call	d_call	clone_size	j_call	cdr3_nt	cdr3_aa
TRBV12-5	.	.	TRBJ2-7	TGTGCTAGTGGCCTAGAGACTATCAACGAGCAGTACTTC	CASGLETINEQYF
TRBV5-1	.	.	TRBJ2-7	TGCGCCAGCAGCTTGGAACAGGGTCCCTACGAGCAGTACTTC	CASSLEQGPYEQYF
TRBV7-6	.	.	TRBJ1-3	TGTGCCAGCAGCTTAGGCGGCGGGACCTCTGGAAACACCATATATTTT	CASSLGGGTSGNTIYF
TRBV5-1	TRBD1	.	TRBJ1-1	TGCGCCAGCAGCGCGGGACAGGGGTGGTTGTCTGAAGCTTTCTTT	CASSAGQGWLSEAFF
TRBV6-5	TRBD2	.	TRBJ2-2	TGTGCCAGCGGGAAACTAGCGAGCACCGGGGAGCTGTTTTTT	CASGKLASTGELFF
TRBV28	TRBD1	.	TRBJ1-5	TGTGCCAGCAGCCTAGACAGGGGGCAGAATCAGCCCCAGCATTTT	CASSLDRGQNQPQHF
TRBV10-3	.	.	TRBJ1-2	TGTGCCATCAGTGAGTCACGGTGGCAGGGGATCTATGGCTACACCTTC	CAISESRWQGIYGYTF
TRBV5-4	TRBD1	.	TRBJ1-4	TGTGCCAGCAGCTTGGGGACAGGGGGCAGACAGACTAATGAAAAACTGTTTTTT	CASSLGTGGRQTNEKLFF
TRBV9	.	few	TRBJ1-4	TGTGCCAGCAGCCGAAGGGGGGGCCCAGGCGAAAAACTGTTTTTT	CASSRRGGPGEKLFF
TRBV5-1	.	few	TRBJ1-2	TGCGCCAGCAGCGATAGGGGATCAACTAACTATGGCTACACCTTC	CASSDRGSTNYGYTF
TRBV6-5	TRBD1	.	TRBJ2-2	TGTGCCAGCAGTTGGGACAGAAAGAACACCGGGGAGCTGTTTTTT	CASSWDRKNTGELFF
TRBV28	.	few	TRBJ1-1	TGTGCCAGCAGTCAGGCAACTGAAGCTTTCTTT	CASSQATEAFF
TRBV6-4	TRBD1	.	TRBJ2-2	TGTGCCAGCAGGAGGACAGGGCGCGTTCGGAACACCGGGGAGCTGTTTTTT	CASRRTGRVRNTGELFF
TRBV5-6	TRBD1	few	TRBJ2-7	TGTGCCAGCAGCTCGAGCGGGACAGGGGCCTACGAGCAGTACTTC	CASSSSGTGAYEQYF
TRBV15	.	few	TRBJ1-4	TGTGCCACCAGCAGAGATCAGCAGGGTTGGGAAAAACTGTTTTTT	CATSRDQQGWEKLFF